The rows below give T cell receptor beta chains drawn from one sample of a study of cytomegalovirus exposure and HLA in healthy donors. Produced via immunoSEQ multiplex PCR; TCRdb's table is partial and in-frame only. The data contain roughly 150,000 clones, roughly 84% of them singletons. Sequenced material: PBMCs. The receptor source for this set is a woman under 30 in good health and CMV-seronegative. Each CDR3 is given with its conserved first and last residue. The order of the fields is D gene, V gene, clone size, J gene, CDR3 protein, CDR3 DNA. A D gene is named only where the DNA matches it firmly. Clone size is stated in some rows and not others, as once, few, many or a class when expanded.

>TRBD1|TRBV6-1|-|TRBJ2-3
CASSEGAGGHTDTQYF
TGTGCCAGCAGTGAGGGGGCAGGGGGACACACAGATACGCAGTATTTT
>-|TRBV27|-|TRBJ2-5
CASSLRQGQGKTQYF
TGTGCCAGCAGTTTAAGGCAGGGGCAGGGAAAGACCCAGTACTTC
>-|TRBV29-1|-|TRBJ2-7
CSVGSLGHEQYF
TGCAGCGTTGGGTCCCTTGGGCACGAGCAGTACTTC
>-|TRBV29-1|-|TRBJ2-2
CSVAQRRVGTDTGELFF
TGCAGCGTTGCCCAACGACGGGTAGGAACGGACACCGGGGAGCTGTTTTTT
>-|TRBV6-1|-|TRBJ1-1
CASTYPGKTTEAFF
TGTGCCAGCACCTACCCAGGGAAAACCACTGAAGCTTTCTTT
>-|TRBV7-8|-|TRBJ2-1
CASYDIGYNEQFF
TGTGCCAGCTACGATATCGGGTACAATGAGCAGTTCTTC
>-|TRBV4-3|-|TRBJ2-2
CASSQVVRGGIKGWTGELFF
TGCGCCAGCAGCCAAGTAGTCCGGGGCGGGATAAAGGGTTGGACCGGGGAGCTGTTTTTT
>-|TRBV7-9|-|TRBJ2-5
CASSQGGRGPRETQYF
TGTGCCAGCAGCCAGGGGGGCCGGGGGCCACGAGAGACCCAGTACTTC
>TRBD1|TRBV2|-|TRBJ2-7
CASSRQGIYEQYF
TGTGCCAGCAGTAGACAGGGGATTTACGAGCAGTACTTC
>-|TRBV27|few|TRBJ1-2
CASSLGSPIYGYTF
TGTGCCAGCAGTTTGGGCAGTCCAATCTATGGCTACACCTTC
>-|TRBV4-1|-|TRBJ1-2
CASSRVPGKNNYGYTF
TGCGCCAGCAGCCGGGTACCGGGAAAGAATAACTATGGCTACACCTTC
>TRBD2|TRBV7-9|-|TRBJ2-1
CASSPLGRGSEQFF
TGTGCCAGCAGCCCCCTGGGGCGGGGGAGTGAGCAGTTCTTC
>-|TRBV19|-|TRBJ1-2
CASSMIGGVYGYTF
TGTGCCAGTAGTATGATCGGCGGCGTCTATGGCTACACCTTC
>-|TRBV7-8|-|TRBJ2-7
CASSTWASSSYEQYF
TGTGCCAGCAGCACCTGGGCGTCGAGCTCCTACGAGCAGTACTTC
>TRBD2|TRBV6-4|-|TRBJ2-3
CASSESSGDTDTQYF
TGTGCCAGCAGTGAATCTAGCGGGGACACAGATACGCAGTATTTT
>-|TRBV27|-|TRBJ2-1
CASRVRGLDEQFF
TGTGCCAGCAGGGTCAGGGGTTTGGATGAGCAGTTCTTC
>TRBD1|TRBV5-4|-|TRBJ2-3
CASSWGQLTDTQYF
TGTGCCAGCAGCTGGGGACAGTTAACAGATACGCAGTATTTT
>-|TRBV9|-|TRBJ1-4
CASSPDGGAWEKLFF
TGTGCCAGCAGCCCCGATGGAGGGGCTTGGGAAAAACTGTTTTTT
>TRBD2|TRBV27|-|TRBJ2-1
CASSWSGGANNEQFF
TGTGCCAGCAGTTGGAGCGGGGGGGCAAACAATGAGCAGTTCTTC
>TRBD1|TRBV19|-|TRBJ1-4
CASSSPGQAEKLFF
TGTGCCAGTAGTTCCCCCGGACAGGCCGAAAAACTGTTTTTT
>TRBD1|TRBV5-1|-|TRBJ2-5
CASSLAKSGGLYQETQYF
TGCGCCAGCAGCTTGGCCAAGTCAGGGGGCCTCTACCAAGAGACCCAGTACTTC
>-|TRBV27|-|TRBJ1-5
CASSLQGVSNQPQHF
TGTGCCAGCAGCCTACAGGGCGTTAGCAATCAGCCCCAGCATTTT
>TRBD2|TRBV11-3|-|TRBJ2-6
CASSRGLAGSSGANVLTF
TGTGCCAGCAGCCGGGGACTAGCGGGAAGCTCTGGGGCCAACGTCCTGACTTTC
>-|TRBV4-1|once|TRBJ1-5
CASSRDTYQPQHF
TGCGCCAGCAGCAGGGACACCTATCAGCCCCAGCATTTT
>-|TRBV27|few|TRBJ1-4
CASSPLGMNEKLFF
TGTGCCAGCAGCCCCTTGGGCATGAATGAAAAACTGTTTTTT
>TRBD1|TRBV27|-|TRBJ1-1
CASSDRGLQEAFF
TGTGCCAGCAGCGACAGGGGGCTCCAGGAAGCTTTCTTT
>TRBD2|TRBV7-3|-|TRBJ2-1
CASSSGLAHYNEQFF
TGTGCCAGCAGCTCGGGACTAGCGCATTACAATGAGCAGTTCTTC
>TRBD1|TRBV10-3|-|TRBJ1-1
CAISEPTGEGTEAFF
TGTGCCATCAGTGAACCGACAGGGGAGGGCACTGAAGCTTTCTTT
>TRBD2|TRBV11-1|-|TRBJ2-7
CASSRTSGRPHEQYF
TGTGCCAGCAGCCGGACTAGCGGGAGACCCCACGAGCAGTACTTC
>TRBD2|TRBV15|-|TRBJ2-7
CATSRGSAGGREQYF
TGTGCCACCAGCAGAGGGTCGGCGGGAGGCAGGGAGCAGTACTTC
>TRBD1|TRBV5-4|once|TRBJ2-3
CASSEPFRDRSTDTQYF
TGTGCCAGCAGCGAACCCTTCCGGGACAGAAGCACAGATACGCAGTATTTT
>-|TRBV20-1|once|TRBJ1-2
CSASEGGYTF
TGCAGTGCTAGTGAGGGTGGCTACACCTTC
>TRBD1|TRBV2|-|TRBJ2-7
CASSWTGERYF
TGTGCCAGCAGTTGGACAGGGGAACGGTACTTC
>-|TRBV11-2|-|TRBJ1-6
CASSKHRLESPLHF
TGTGCCAGCAGCAAGCACCGTCTTGAGTCACCCCTCCACTTT
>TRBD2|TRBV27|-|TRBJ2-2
CASSLPGLAGGATGELFF
TGTGCCAGCAGTCTACCGGGACTAGCGGGAGGGGCTACCGGGGAGCTGTTTTTT
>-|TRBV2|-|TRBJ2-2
CASRKVGRDSNTGELFF
TGTGCCAGCAGGAAAGTCGGGCGGGACTCGAACACCGGGGAGCTGTTTTTT
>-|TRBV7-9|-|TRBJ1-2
CASRIGEGYGYTF
TGTGCCAGCAGAATTGGGGAGGGCTATGGCTACACCTTC
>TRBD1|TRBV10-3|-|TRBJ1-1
CAIRQGTEAFF
TGTGCCATACGACAGGGAACTGAAGCTTTCTTT
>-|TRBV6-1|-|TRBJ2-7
CASVDSPTYEQYF
TGTGCCAGTGTGGACAGTCCTACCTACGAGCAGTACTTC
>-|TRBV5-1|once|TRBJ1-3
CASSFQGSGNTIYF
TGCGCCAGCAGCTTCCAGGGCTCTGGAAACACCATATATTTT